Each of the 14 T cell receptor beta chains below was sequenced from the same sample in a study of vaccination and CD4 T cells after COVID-19. For these receptors, no antigen is known. Treatment of the sample: 10-day PBMC culture with coronavirus spike peptide pools or control peptides (ViraFEST assay). It was before the COVID-19 pandemic (2011-2018) that the unexposed donor's CD4+ T cells were collected. Oncomine TCR Beta short-read sequencing was applied to DNA from cultured CD4+ T cells. TCRdb redid the calling of the PCR reads with MiXCR, one entry per CDR3 protein. The sample has some 2,900 distinct CDR3 sequences; roughly 29% are singletons. Sequencing was done on a sample of CD4+ T cells from blood, cultured in vitro. These receptors were collected from a human donor in good health.

This clonotype was counted only a few times. CDR3 sequence: CASRTPIEYGYTF. The CDR3 coding sequence is TGTGCCAGCAGGACGCCCATCGAGTATGGCTACACCTTC. The chain has TRBV6-2 or TRBV6-3 and TRBJ1-2; D is unclear. Between the trimmed V and J ends, which lost 6 bases and 5 bases, there was a span of 13 bases. CDR1 is MNHEY and CDR2 is SVGEGT in the germline V gene. The CDR3 loop spans 13 amino acids.

The rearrangement uses TRBV5-1 and TRBJ2-2, with D uncertain. Germline CDR1 is SGHRS and CDR2 is YFSETQ. Trimming shortened V by 2 bases and J by 1 base, and 9 bases separated the two germline ends. This CDR3 comprises 15 residues. CDR3 in DNA: TGCGCCAGCAGCTTCGAGTGGGGGAACACCGGGGAGCTGTTTTTT. As protein: CASSFEWGNTGELFF. Using reference TRBV5-1 and TRBJ2-2 for the parts outside the CDR3, the full variable domain is KAGVTQTPRYLIKTRGQQVTLSCSPISGHRSVSWYQQTPGQGLQFLFEYFSETQRNKGNFPGRFSGRQFSNSRSEMNVSTLELGDSALYLCASSFEWGNTGELFFGEGSRLTVL.

The chain carries TRBV27 and TRBJ2-3; 11 positions agree with TRBD2. Trimming at V came to 6 bases and at J to 1 base, leaving 3 bases not matched to a gene. This CDR3 spans 15 amino acids. CDR1 is MNHEY, CDR2 SMNVEV, per germline (reference sequence). The CDR3 DNA reads as TGTGCCAGCAGGCCGGGACTAGCGGGCACAGATACGCAGTATTTT. Amino acids: CASRPGLAGTDTQYF.

The rearrangement joins TRBV11-1 to TRBJ1-1; the D gene is possibly TRBD1 (6 bases). The CDR3 covers 15 residues. Trimming shortened V by 7 bases and J by 0 bases, and 15 bases separated the two germline ends. Germline loops: CDR1 SGHAT, CDR2 FQDESV (reference sequence). CDR3 region: CASKTGNAMNTEAFF. CDR3 DNA: TGTGCCAGCAAAACAGGGAACGCCATGAACACTGAAGCTTTCTTT.

CDR3 region: CASSLSSGGVADTQYF. The CDR3 DNA is TGTGCCAGCAGCCTCTCTAGCGGGGGGGTCGCAGATACGCAGTATTTT. The chain has TRBV5-4 and TRBJ2-3; the match to TRBD2 covers 12 bases. Germline assignment: CDR1 SGHNT and CDR2 YYREEE (reference sequence). With 4 bases clipped from V and 4 bases from J, the junction kept 7 bases outside the gene matches. The CDR3 spans 16 residues.

The chain combines TRBV5-1 with TRBJ2-1; the match to TRBD2 covers 8 bases. V lost 4 bases and J lost 3; bases outside the gene matches: 3. Germline V gives CDR1 SGHRS, CDR2 YFSETQ. The CDR3 sequence is 14 residues long. The CDR3 DNA follows: TGCGCCAGCAGCCCGGGAGGGCTCTACAATGAGCAGTTCTTC. Its protein product is CASSPGGLYNEQFF.

The rearrangement joins TRBV4-1 to TRBJ2-1, with D possibly matching TRBD2 (6 bases). Per the germline V gene, CDR1 is MGHRA and CDR2 is YSYEKL. With 7 bases removed from V and 4 bases from J, the gap between germline ends came to 17 bases. The length of the CDR3 is 15 residues. For the CDR3, the DNA is TGCGCCAGCATGTCGCGGGGCGTGCCATACAATGAGCAGTTCTTC. It translates to CASMSRGVPYNEQFF.

This clonotype was picked up a small number of times. The V gene is TRBV30, the J gene TRBJ1-5, with D perhaps matching TRBD1 (5 bases). Trimming shortened V by 2 bases and J by 6 bases, and 11 bases separated the two germline ends. This CDR3 spans 13 amino acids. From germline, CDR1 is GTSNPN and CDR2 SVGIG (reference sequence). CDR3 sequence (DNA): TGTGCCTGGAGTTGGCAGGGCGGTCAGCCCCAGCATTTT. Its protein is CAWSWQGGQPQHF. Complete variable domain (other parts from reference TRBV30 and TRBJ1-5): SQTIHQWPATLVQPVGSPLSLECTVEGTSNPNLYWYRQAAGRGLQLLFYSVGIGQISSEVPQNLSASRPQDRQFILSSKKLLLSDSGFYLCAWSWQGGQPQHFGDGTRLSIL.

The chain employs TRBV24-1 and TRBJ2-1; perhaps TRBD2 as D (5 bases). Germline-derived CDR1 and CDR2 are KGHDR and SFDVKD. The CDR3 has 16 residues. The germline V and J ends were trimmed by 3 bases and 4 bases, with 15 bases remaining between them. The CDR3 region has the DNA TGTGCCACCAGTGATGCTGACCCGCGGGCGTACAATGAGCAGTTCTTC. Translation gives CATSDADPRAYNEQFF.

This sequence joins TRBV29-1 and TRBJ1-1; D is unclear. V was cut by 7 bases and J by 2 bases, with 5 bases left in between. The V gene's germline CDR1 is SQVTM and CDR2 ANQGSEA. The CDR3 consists of 10 residues. In DNA form, the CDR3 reads TGCAGCGCCCTTAACACTGAAGCTTTCTTT. This gives the protein CSALNTEAFF.

The rearrangement joins TRBV28 to TRBJ2-3, with TRBD1 matching 9 bases. J was trimmed by 4 bases and V by 3 bases; bases with no gene match: 5. The germline gives CDR1 MDHEN, CDR2 SYDVKM. This CDR3 is 15 amino acids long. The CDR3 bases are TGTGCCAGCAGTTTGCCGGACAGGGGTTCAGATACGCAGTATTTT. Its translation: CASSLPDRGSDTQYF.

V gene TRBV10-3 combines with J gene TRBJ2-3, with D perhaps TRBD2 (6 bases). Germline loops: CDR1 ENHRY, CDR2 SYGVKD. This CDR3 comprises 17 residues. V lost 7 bases to trimming and J lost 0 bases, with 20 bases between them. Here the CDR3 DNA reads TGTGCCATCACCCCCCGTTTGGTAGCGGCAAGCACAGATACGCAGTATTTT. It codes for CAITPRLVAASTDTQYF.

The chain has TRBV6-4 and TRBJ1-2; 12 positions match TRBD1. The germline gives CDR1 MRHNA, CDR2 SNTAGT. There are 14 residues in the CDR3. Trimming removed 8 bases from V and 6 bases from J; junction bases left unmatched: 7. The CDR3 bases are TGTGCCAGCCGTCGGGACAGGGGGCTGGATGGCTACACCTTC. It specifies CASRRDRGLDGYTF.

This clonotype has only a few counts. This sequence joins TRBV30 and TRBJ1-2; the D gene is possibly TRBD1 (6 bases). Germline CDR1 and CDR2: GTSNPN and SVGIG (reference sequence). This CDR3 contains 12 residues. Trimming took off 5 bases at V and 0 bases at J, with 7 bases between the two ends. The CDR3 spells CAWGQSNYGYTF. CDR3 in DNA: TGTGCCTGGGGACAGTCTAACTATGGCTACACCTTC. The full variable domain, completed using reference TRBV30 and TRBJ1-2, is SQTIHQWPATLVQPVGSPLSLECTVEGTSNPNLYWYRQAAGRGLQLLFYSVGIGQISSEVPQNLSASRPQDRQFILSSKKLLLSDSGFYLCAWGQSNYGYTFGSGTRLTVV.